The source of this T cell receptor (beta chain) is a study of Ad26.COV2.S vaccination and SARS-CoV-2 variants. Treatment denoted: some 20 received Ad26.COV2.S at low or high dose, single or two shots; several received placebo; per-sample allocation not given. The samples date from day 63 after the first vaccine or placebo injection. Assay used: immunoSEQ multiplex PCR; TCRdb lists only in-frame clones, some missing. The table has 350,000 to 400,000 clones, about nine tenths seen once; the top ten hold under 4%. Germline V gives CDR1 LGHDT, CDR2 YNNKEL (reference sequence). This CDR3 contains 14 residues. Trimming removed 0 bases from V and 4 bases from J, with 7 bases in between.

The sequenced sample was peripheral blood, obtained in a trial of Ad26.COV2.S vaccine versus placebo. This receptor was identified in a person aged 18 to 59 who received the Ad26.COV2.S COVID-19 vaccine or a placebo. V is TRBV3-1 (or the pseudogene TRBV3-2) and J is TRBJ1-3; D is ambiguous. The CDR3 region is CASSQDVSGNTIYF. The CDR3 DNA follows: TGTGCCAGCAGCCAAGATGTATCCGGAAACACCATATATTTT.